The 27 T cell receptor beta chains in this list originate from one sample, sequenced in a study of Graves' ophthalmopathy and Graves' hyperthyroidism. Amplification from RNA transcripts yielded the TCR beta CDR3 regions. HTBI primers were used in a first-round RT-PCR, which preceded a second-round multiplex PCR. TCRdb re-analysed the multiplex PCR reads in MiXCR, keeping a single row per CDR3 protein. Of 350,000 to 450,000 distinct CDR3 sequences in the sample, 15% to 20% are singletons; the top ten hold around 1.4%. The sequencing sample was made of peripheral blood. Source of these receptors: a woman aged 18-29 years with Graves' ophthalmopathy.

In this sample, this clonotype turned up many times. The chain recombines TRBV28 with TRBJ2-3; 12 bases line up with TRBD2. This CDR3 is built from 16 residues. Germline V gene data show CDR1 as MDHEN and CDR2 as SYDVKM. Unmatched junction bases numbered 8, after V lost 5 bases and J lost 5 bases. This CDR3 reads CASSRQTSGRRDTQYF. In nucleotides, the CDR3 is TGTGCCAGCAGTCGCCAGACTAGCGGGAGAAGAGATACGCAGTATTTT.

This clonotype was recorded many times. V is TRBV25-1 and J is TRBJ1-1; possible D gene TRBD1, 6 bases. The CDR3 is 14 amino acids. The V end lost 3 bases, the J end lost 0 bases, and 8 bases lay between the germline ends. Per germline, CDR1 MGHDK and CDR2 SYGVNS. The CDR3 nucleotides read TGTGCCAGCAGTGACAGGGGATTGAACACTGAAGCTTTCTTT. Its protein product is CASSDRGLNTEAFF.

This clonotype was detected ten times or more. The chain carries TRBV7-2 and TRBJ2-4, with D hard to call. This CDR3 contains 15 residues. CDR1 is SGHTA, CDR2 FQGNSA, per germline. Trimming removed 5 bases at V and 0 bases at J, with 11 bases between. The CDR3 is CASSPGYRAKNIQYF. The CDR3 nucleotides are TGTGCCAGCAGCCCAGGTTACAGAGCCAAAAACATTCAGTACTTC.

V is TRBV24-1 and J is TRBJ1-1, with D unclear. Germline values: CDR1 KGHDR, CDR2 SFDVKD. CDR3 length: 13 amino acids. V was shortened by 2 bases and J by 1 base, with 4 bases between the two germline ends. The CDR3: CATSDWGNTEAFF. Written as DNA, the CDR3 is TGTGCCACCAGTGATTGGGGGAACACTGAAGCTTTCTTT.

This clonotype was recorded at least ten times. The rearrangement joins TRBV28 to TRBJ1-5; 10 bases map to TRBD1. Germline V gene sequence: CDR1 MDHEN, CDR2 SYDVKM. The V and J ends lost 10 bases and 4 bases, in that order; junction bases with no gene match: 10. The CDR3 totals 15 residues. In DNA, the CDR3 is TGTGCCACCCTGTGGGGACAGGGGCCGAATCAGCCCCAGCATTTT. As protein: CATLWGQGPNQPQHF.

The chain couples TRBV6-1 to TRBJ2-5; D may be TRBD1 or TRBD2 (5 bases each). The germline CDR1 and CDR2 sequences are MNHNS and SASEGT. This CDR3 is built from 15 residues. The CDR3 spells CASRQGDRRQETQYF. CDR3 bases: TGTGCTAGCCGGCAGGGTGATAGGAGGCAAGAGACCCAGTACTTC.

This clonotype came up many times. This chain connects TRBV7-2 to TRBJ1-2; the D gene is possibly TRBD1 (5 bases). CDR3 size: 16 residues. Germline CDR1 is SGHTA and CDR2 is FQGNSA. The V gene lost 1 base and the J gene lost 6 bases, with 18 bases spanning the gap. The CDR3 coding sequence is TGTGCCAGCAGCTTAGGAGGGGCAGGGTCGGAGAATGGCTACACCTTC. The encoded protein is CASSLGGAGSENGYTF.

This clonotype was counted between two and nine times. Given a much more abundant clone one base away, this may be a read error. The chain links TRBV3-1 to TRBJ1-1, with D hard to call. The CDR3 consists of 14 residues. Trimming removed 4 bases from V and 6 bases from J, with 15 bases in between. From germline, CDR1 is LGHDT and CDR2 YNNKEL (reference sequence). CDR3 region: CASSPGSSPAEAFF. CDR3 nucleotide sequence: TGTGCCAGCAGCCCTGGATCCAGCCCCGCTGAAGCTTTCTTT.

This clonotype was detected ten times or more. As DNA, the CDR3 is TGTGCCAGCAGCTTAGGTTACTCCGGTCCAAATAATTCACCCCTCCACTTT. Translating gives CASSLGYSGPNNSPLHF. The chain links TRBV7-2 to TRBJ1-6; no clear D gene. Between the trimmed V and J ends, which lost 1 base and 5 bases, there was a span of 15 bases. This CDR3 comprises 17 residues. Looked up from germline, CDR1 is SGHTA and CDR2 is FQGNSA.

At least ten counts were recorded for this clonotype. This chain joins TRBV6-5 and TRBJ2-7; 9 bases align to TRBD1. The germline CDR1 and CDR2 sequences are MNHEY and SVGAGI. This CDR3 region has 15 residues. After removal of 6 bases from V and 4 bases from J, the junction contained 10 bases not matched to a gene. CDR3 nucleotides: TGTGCCAGCAGAACGTACTCGGGACAGGGTTACGAGCAGTACTTC. Protein product: CASRTYSGQGYEQYF.

The chain has TRBV28 and TRBJ2-7, with TRBD1 identical over 9 bases. This CDR3 spans 16 amino acids. V lost 2 bases and J lost 4; bases outside the gene matches: 9. Looked up from germline, CDR1 is MDHEN and CDR2 is SYDVKM. The DNA for the CDR3 is TGTGCCAGCAGTTTACGGGGGACAGGGTTTGCTTACGAGCAGTACTTC. This codes for CASSLRGTGFAYEQYF.

The sample holds many counts of this clonotype. The chain recombines TRBV18 with TRBJ1-1, with D perhaps TRBD1 (5 bases). CDR1 is KGHSH, CDR2 LQKENI, per germline. The CDR3 loop spans 12 amino acids. Trimming removed 3 bases at V and 11 bases at J, with 13 bases between. The CDR3 DNA is TGTGCCAGCTCACCCGACAGTGCCACCGCTTTCTTT. It is translated as CASSPDSATAFF.

The chain joins TRBV6-1 to TRBJ1-2; D ambiguous. Germline V CDR1 and CDR2: MNHNS, SASEGT. This CDR3 is built from 14 residues. V lost 7 bases and J 4 bases, leaving 16 bases between the germline ends. CDR3 protein: CASTPSEVLYGYTF. DNA for the CDR3: TGTGCCAGCACTCCATCGGAGGTTCTCTATGGCTACACCTTC.

This clonotype was recorded many times. The V gene is TRBV30, the J gene TRBJ1-1; D is undetermined. Germline CDR1 and CDR2: GTSNPN and SVGIG (reference sequence). Trimming stripped 0 bases from V and 8 bases from J, with 13 bases between. This CDR3 contains 13 residues. CDR3 bases: TGTGCCTGGAGTGTACGTATAAACTCCGAAGCTTTCTTT. Amino acid sequence: CAWSVRINSEAFF. The whole variable domain, remainder taken from reference TRBV30 and TRBJ1-1, is SQTIHQWPATLVQPVGSPLSLECTVEGTSNPNLYWYRQAAGRGLQLLFYSVGIGQISSEVPQNLSASRPQDRQFILSSKKLLLSDSGFYLCAWSVRINSEAFFGQGTRLTVV.

The gene calls are TRBV7-2 and TRBJ2-7; 7 nucleotides agree with TRBD2. CDR3 length: 15 amino acids. The germline CDR1 and CDR2 sequences are SGHTA and FQGNSA. V lost 1 base to trimming and J lost 5 bases; unmatched junction nucleotides: 8. Here the CDR3 reads CASSLVSGAPHEQYF. CDR3 coding DNA: TGTGCCAGCAGCTTAGTCAGCGGGGCCCCCCACGAGCAGTACTTC.

This clonotype was observed many times. The gene calls are TRBV28 and TRBJ2-7, with a weak D call TRBD1 (6 bases). The CDR3 is 15 amino acids. Trimming pared 5 bases from V and 2 bases from J, leaving 16 bases between. Germline V gives CDR1 MDHEN, CDR2 SYDVKM. The CDR3 spells CASSPSGTPTYEQYF. In DNA, the CDR3 is TGTGCCAGCAGTCCCTCCGGGACACCGACCTACGAGCAGTACTTC. Using reference TRBV28 and TRBJ2-7 for the parts outside the CDR3, the full variable domain is DVKVTQSSRYLVKRTGEKVFLECVQDMDHENMFWYRQDPGLGLRLIYFSYDVKMKEKGDIPEGYSVSREKKERFSLILESASTNQTSMYLCASSPSGTPTYEQYFGPGTRLTVT.

Turning to this clonotype: A junction boundary mismatches the germline segment, possibly from a read error. This CDR3 reads CAISESYTHTGELFF. CDR3 sequence (DNA): TGTGCCATCAGTGAGTCCTACACACACACCGGGGAGCTGTTTTTT. The chain combines TRBV12-3 or TRBV12-4 with TRBJ2-2; D not certain. The CDR3 runs to 15 residues.

This clonotype was detected ten times or more. The chain uses TRBV7-2 and TRBJ2-5; 10 bases are shared with TRBD2. Per germline, CDR1 SGHTA and CDR2 FQGNSA. Trimming removed 5 bases from V and 2 bases from J; junction bases left unmatched: 8. CDR3 length: 16 amino acids. Written as DNA, the CDR3 is TGTGCCAGCAGCACCCAGACTAGCGGGCCACAAGAGACCCAGTACTTC. Translated: CASSTQTSGPQETQYF.

This clonotype was counted at least ten times. The CDR3 nucleotides are TGTGCCAGCAGCTTAGGCCCGGGCCGGACTGAAGCTTTCTTT. Translated: CASSLGPGRTEAFF. V and J are TRBV7-2 and TRBJ1-1; D uncertain. The CDR3 consists of 14 residues. Trimming pared 1 base from V and 5 bases from J, leaving 11 bases between. Germline V CDR1 and CDR2: SGHTA, FQGNSA.

This clonotype was seen many times. V is TRBV25-1 and J is TRBJ2-2; TRBD1 might be the D (5 bases). Trimming left V 3 bases short and J 5 bases short, with 16 bases between. The germline gives CDR1 MGHDK, CDR2 SYGVNS. The CDR3 spans 16 residues. The CDR3 sequence: CASSDSPGFSTGELFF. The DNA for the CDR3 is TGTGCCAGCAGTGACTCCCCAGGGTTCAGTACCGGGGAGCTGTTTTTT.

This clonotype has at least ten counts. The chain carries TRBV30 and TRBJ1-2; tentatively, D is TRBD1 (5 bases). This CDR3 region has 13 residues. Germline-derived CDR1 and CDR2 are GTSNPN and SVGIG (reference sequence). Deletions cut 5 bases from V and 5 bases from J, with 15 bases between. The CDR3 region is CAWLTGTEYGYTF. The DNA of the CDR3 is TGTGCCTGGTTGACCGGGACGGAATATGGCTACACCTTC.

The V and J genes are TRBV12-3 or TRBV12-4 and TRBJ2-5, with 7 bases lining up with TRBD2. The CDR3 has 12 amino acids. The V gene end was trimmed by 11 bases and the J gene end by 3 bases; junction bases not matched to a gene: 6. The CDR3 spells CAVGRGKETQYF. Written as DNA, the CDR3 is TGTGCCGTCGGGCGGGGGAAAGAGACCCAGTACTTC.

This clonotype was observed at least ten times. V is TRBV11-2 and J is TRBJ2-4, with 9 bases aligning to TRBD2. There are 16 residues in the CDR3. The V gene end was trimmed by 0 bases and the J gene end by 7 bases; junction bases not matched to a gene: 7. Germline V CDR1 and CDR2: SGHAT, FQNNGV. CDR3 protein: CASSLDVAGVSNIQYF. CDR3 in DNA: TGTGCCAGCAGCTTAGATGTAGCGGGAGTCTCGAACATTCAGTACTTC.

In its sample, this clonotype was seen many times. The chain combines TRBV4-2 with TRBJ2-4, with D uncertain. The CDR3 covers 14 residues. CDR1 and CDR2 from the germline V gene are LGHNA and YNFKEQ. V was trimmed by 8 bases and J by 2 bases, leaving 13 bases between them. CDR3 sequence: CASDYGESKNIQYF. In DNA form, the CDR3 reads TGTGCCAGCGATTACGGAGAATCCAAAAACATTCAGTACTTC.

This clonotype has a count of ten or more. The chain uses TRBV4-3 and TRBJ2-7, with D perhaps matching TRBD1 (6 bases). Germline lookup yields CDR1 LGHNA and CDR2 YSLEER. CDR3 length: 17 residues. V was shortened by 0 bases and J by 3 bases, with 18 bases between the two germline ends. CDR3 in DNA: TGCGCCAGCAGCCAAGATTGGGGACATACTACCCACTACGAGCAGTACTTC. Its translation is CASSQDWGHTTHYEQYF.

The chain combines TRBV7-9 with TRBJ1-1; no firm D call. V lost 4 bases, J lost 5 bases, and 14 bases lay in between. The CDR3 has 14 amino acids. The germline gives CDR1 SEHNR, CDR2 FQNEAQ (reference sequence). The CDR3 region has the DNA TGTGCCAGCAGCTGGGAGGGAGTCGGGACTGAAGCTTTCTTT. The encoded protein is CASSWEGVGTEAFF.

In this sample, this clonotype turned up many times. V and J are TRBV2 and TRBJ1-5; D may be TRBD1 (5 bases). There are 16 residues in the CDR3. CDR1 and CDR2 from the germline V gene are SNHLY and FYNNEI. Trimming took off 1 base at V and 3 bases at J, with 13 bases between the two ends. The CDR3 coding sequence is TGTGCCAGCAGTGAAGAGGGGCAGAACCCCAATCAGCCCCAGCATTTT. This encodes CASSEEGQNPNQPQHF.